Listed below are T cell receptor beta chains from one sample, sequenced in a study of cytomegalovirus exposure and HLA in healthy donors. This table comes from immunoSEQ multiplex PCR, and its TCRdb copy is limited to in-frame clones, with some not included. There are roughly 52,000 clones in the sample; 85% to 95% occur only once, and about 1.8% lies in the top ten. Source material: PBMCs. The receptors derive from a woman aged 18 to 35 in good health and CMV-seropositive. The CDR3 runs from the conserved cysteine through the conserved F or W. D genes are given only for firm matches. Size is stated for part of the rows, as once, few or many counts, or as a class when the clone is expanded.

abundance: -
j_gene: TRBJ1-1
v_gene: TRBV5-8
d_gene: -
CDR3aa: CASSLAWPEDTEAFF
CDR3nt: TGTGCCAGCAGCTTGGCGTGGCCAGAGGACACTGAAGCTTTCTTT

abundance: -
j_gene: TRBJ1-2
v_gene: TRBV27
d_gene: -
CDR3aa: CASSMDTWRGYTF
CDR3nt: TGTGCCAGCAGCATGGACACCTGGCGTGGCTACACCTTC

abundance: few
j_gene: TRBJ1-2
v_gene: TRBV9
d_gene: TRBD1
CDR3aa: CASRDRASYGYTF
CDR3nt: TGTGCCAGCAGGGACAGGGCGAGCTATGGCTACACCTTC

abundance: -
j_gene: TRBJ2-5
v_gene: TRBV6-5
d_gene: -
CDR3aa: CASSARVGGETQYF
CDR3nt: TGTGCCAGCAGTGCTAGGGTGGGGGGAGAGACCCAGTACTTC

abundance: -
j_gene: TRBJ1-4
v_gene: TRBV28
d_gene: -
CDR3aa: CATAGWANEKLFF
CDR3nt: TGTGCCACCGCGGGGTGGGCTAATGAAAAACTGTTTTTT

abundance: -
j_gene: TRBJ2-7
v_gene: TRBV4-1
d_gene: -
CDR3aa: CASSQGFRGDYEQYF
CDR3nt: TGCGCCAGCAGCCAAGGGTTTAGGGGCGACTACGAGCAGTACTTC

abundance: -
j_gene: TRBJ1-4
v_gene: TRBV7-9
d_gene: TRBD1
CDR3aa: CASSYRTGRGTNEKLFF
CDR3nt: TGTGCCAGCAGCTACCGGACAGGGAGGGGAACTAATGAAAAACTGTTTTTT

abundance: -
j_gene: TRBJ2-5
v_gene: TRBV7-8
d_gene: -
CDR3aa: CASSLLPAGQETQYF
CDR3nt: TGTGCCAGCAGCTTACTTCCCGCGGGCCAAGAGACCCAGTACTTC

abundance: -
j_gene: TRBJ2-7
v_gene: TRBV5-6
d_gene: TRBD1
CDR3aa: CASSLSAWTGGSYEQYF
CDR3nt: TGTGCCAGCAGCTTGAGTGCCTGGACAGGGGGTTCTTACGAGCAGTACTTC

abundance: -
j_gene: TRBJ2-2
v_gene: TRBV28
d_gene: TRBD2
CDR3aa: CASSLRGLAGTSNTGELFF
CDR3nt: TGTGCCAGCAGTTTACGGGGGCTAGCGGGGACTTCGAACACCGGGGAGCTGTTTTTT

abundance: -
j_gene: TRBJ1-2
v_gene: TRBV27
d_gene: TRBD1
CDR3aa: CASSFSTGEVNYGYTF
CDR3nt: TGTGCCAGCAGTTTCTCCACAGGGGAGGTTAACTATGGCTACACCTTC

abundance: -
j_gene: TRBJ1-3
v_gene: TRBV7-9
d_gene: -
CDR3aa: CASSLGPRGFSGGNTIYF
CDR3nt: TGTGCCAGCAGCTTAGGACCCAGGGGATTCTCCGGTGGAAACACCATATATTTT

abundance: -
j_gene: TRBJ2-2
v_gene: TRBV5-8
d_gene: -
CDR3aa: CASSLARGRIGELFF
CDR3nt: TGTGCCAGCAGCTTGGCGCGGGGACGAATCGGGGAGCTGTTTTTT

abundance: -
j_gene: TRBJ1-2
v_gene: TRBV7-9
d_gene: -
CDR3aa: CASSFDSGHALWGYTF
CDR3nt: TGTGCCAGCAGCTTCGATTCGGGTCATGCGCTTTGGGGCTACACCTTC

abundance: -
j_gene: TRBJ1-6
v_gene: TRBV27
d_gene: -
CDR3aa: CASTQAGNRSFSPLHF
CDR3nt: TGTGCCAGCACCCAAGCGGGTAATCGTAGTTTTTCACCCCTCCACTTT

abundance: -
j_gene: TRBJ1-3
v_gene: TRBV7-8
d_gene: -
CDR3aa: CASSLHPGGANTIYF
CDR3nt: TGTGCCAGCAGCTTACATCCTGGCGGGGCAAACACCATATATTTT

abundance: -
j_gene: TRBJ2-5
v_gene: TRBV21-1
d_gene: -
CDR3aa: CASSKVWVSGGFGETQYF
CDR3nt: TGTGCCAGCAGCAAAGTTTGGGTTAGCGGGGGATTCGGGGAGACCCAGTACTTC

abundance: -
j_gene: TRBJ2-7
v_gene: TRBV27
d_gene: -
CDR3aa: CASSLGPPPYEQYF
CDR3nt: TGTGCCAGCAGTCTCGGTCCTCCTCCCTACGAGCAGTACTTC

abundance: -
j_gene: TRBJ2-7
v_gene: TRBV29-1
d_gene: -
CDR3aa: CSVEGGRSYEQYF
CDR3nt: TGCAGCGTTGAAGGGGGCAGGTCCTACGAGCAGTACTTC

abundance: -
j_gene: TRBJ1-3
v_gene: TRBV9
d_gene: -
CDR3aa: CASSVGSRGSGNTIYF
CDR3nt: TGTGCCAGCAGCGTAGGAAGTCGGGGGTCTGGAAACACCATATATTTT

abundance: -
j_gene: TRBJ1-3
v_gene: TRBV5-1
d_gene: TRBD1
CDR3aa: CASSLNLQGNTIYF
CDR3nt: TGCGCCAGCAGCTTGAACCTACAGGGGAACACCATATATTTT

abundance: -
j_gene: TRBJ2-3
v_gene: TRBV7-2
d_gene: -
CDR3aa: CATGAGRSQDTQYF
CDR3nt: TGTGCCACTGGAGCAGGGCGGTCCCAAGATACGCAGTATTTT

abundance: -
j_gene: TRBJ2-2
v_gene: TRBV7-6
d_gene: TRBD2
CDR3aa: CASSLEARGGQIGELFF
CDR3nt: TGTGCCAGCAGCTTAGAGGCGCGGGGGGGCCAGATCGGGGAGCTGTTTTTT

abundance: -
j_gene: TRBJ2-7
v_gene: TRBV4-3
d_gene: TRBD1
CDR3aa: CASSQGQGAHEQYF
CDR3nt: TGCGCCAGCAGTCAAGGCCAGGGGGCCCACGAGCAGTACTTC

abundance: -
j_gene: TRBJ2-5
v_gene: TRBV29-1
d_gene: TRBD2
CDR3aa: CSVDWRGDETQYF
CDR3nt: TGCAGCGTTGACTGGCGGGGGGATGAGACCCAGTACTTC

abundance: once
j_gene: TRBJ1-2
v_gene: TRBV7-9
d_gene: TRBD1
CDR3aa: CASSSRTGSRNYGYTF
CDR3nt: TGTGCCAGCAGCTCGAGGACAGGGTCGAGGAACTATGGCTACACCTTC

abundance: -
j_gene: TRBJ1-3
v_gene: TRBV7-9
d_gene: -
CDR3aa: CASRVGQKSTPGNTIYF
CDR3nt: TGTGCCAGCAGGGTGGGCCAGAAGAGTACCCCTGGAAACACCATATATTTT

abundance: -
j_gene: TRBJ2-3
v_gene: TRBV4-1
d_gene: TRBD2
CDR3aa: CASGPSGDVDTQYF
CDR3nt: TGCGCCAGCGGGCCTAGCGGGGATGTGGATACGCAGTATTTT

abundance: -
j_gene: TRBJ2-5
v_gene: TRBV5-4
d_gene: -
CDR3aa: CASSGWQGGQETQYF
CDR3nt: TGTGCCAGCAGCGGCTGGCAGGGCGGACAGGAGACCCAGTACTTC

abundance: -
j_gene: TRBJ1-6
v_gene: TRBV19
d_gene: TRBD1
CDR3aa: CASSTSGTGGSPLHF
CDR3nt: TGTGCCAGTAGTACCTCGGGGACAGGGGGTTCACCCCTCCACTTT

abundance: -
j_gene: TRBJ2-4
v_gene: TRBV10-1
d_gene: -
CDR3aa: CASMRRGGDIQYF
CDR3nt: TGCGCCAGCATGAGAAGGGGAGGTGACATTCAGTACTTC

abundance: -
j_gene: TRBJ1-5
v_gene: TRBV19
d_gene: TRBD1
CDR3aa: CASSIDNRGSNQPQHF
CDR3nt: TGTGCCAGTAGTATAGACAACAGGGGGAGCAATCAGCCCCAGCATTTT